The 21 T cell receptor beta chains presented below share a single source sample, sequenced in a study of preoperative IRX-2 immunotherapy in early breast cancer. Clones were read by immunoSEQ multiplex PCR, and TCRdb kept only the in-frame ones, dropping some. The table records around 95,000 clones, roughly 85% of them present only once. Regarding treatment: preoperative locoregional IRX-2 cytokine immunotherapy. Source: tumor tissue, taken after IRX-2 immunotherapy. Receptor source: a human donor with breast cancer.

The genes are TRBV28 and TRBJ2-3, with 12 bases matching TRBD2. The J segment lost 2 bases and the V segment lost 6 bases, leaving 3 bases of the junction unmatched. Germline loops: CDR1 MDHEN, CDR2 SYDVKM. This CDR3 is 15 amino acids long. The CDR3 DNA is TGTGCCAGCAGACTAGCGGGAGGACCCACAGATACGCAGTATTTT. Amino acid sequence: CASRLAGGPTDTQYF.

CDR3 in DNA: TGTGCCTGGAGTGCGGGAGGGACGGCTGGGCCCTATACGCAGTATTTT. It codes for CAWSAGGTAGPYTQYF. The chain links TRBV30 to TRBJ2-3; the match to TRBD2 covers 8 bases. This CDR3 has 16 amino acids. Germline CDR1 GTSNPN, CDR2 SVGIG (reference sequence). Trimming cost V 1 base and J 7 bases; bases outside gene matches: 13.

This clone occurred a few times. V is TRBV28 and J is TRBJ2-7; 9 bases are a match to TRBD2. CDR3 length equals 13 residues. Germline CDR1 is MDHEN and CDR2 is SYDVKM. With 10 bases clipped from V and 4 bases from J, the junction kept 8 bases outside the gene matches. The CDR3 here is CATRGTSNYEQYF. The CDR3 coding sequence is TGTGCCACCCGTGGGACTAGCAATTACGAGCAGTACTTC.

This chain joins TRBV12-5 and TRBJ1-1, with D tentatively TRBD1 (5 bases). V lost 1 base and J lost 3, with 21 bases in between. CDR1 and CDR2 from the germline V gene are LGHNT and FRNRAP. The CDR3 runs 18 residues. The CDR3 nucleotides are TGTGCTAGTGGTTTGGCCATTGACAGTTCATGGAGAGACACTGAAGCTTTCTTT. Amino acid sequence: CASGLAIDSSWRDTEAFF.

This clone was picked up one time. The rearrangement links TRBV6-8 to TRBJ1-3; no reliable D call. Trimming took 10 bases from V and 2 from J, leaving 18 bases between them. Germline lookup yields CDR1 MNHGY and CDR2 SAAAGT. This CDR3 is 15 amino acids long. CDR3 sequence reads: CAIGYEPGAGNTIYF. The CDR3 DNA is TGTGCCATCGGATATGAGCCCGGAGCTGGAAACACCATATATTTT.

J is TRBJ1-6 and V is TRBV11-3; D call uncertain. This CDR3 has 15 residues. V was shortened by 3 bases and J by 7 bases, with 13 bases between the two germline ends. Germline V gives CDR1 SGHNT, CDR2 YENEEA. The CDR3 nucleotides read TGTGCCAGCAGCTTCAGACCGGCGGAAAATTCACCCCTCCACTTT. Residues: CASSFRPAENSPLHF.

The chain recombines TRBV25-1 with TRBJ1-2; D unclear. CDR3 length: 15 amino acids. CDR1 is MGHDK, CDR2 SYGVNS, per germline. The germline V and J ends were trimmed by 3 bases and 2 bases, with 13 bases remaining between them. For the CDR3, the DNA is TGTGCCAGCAGTGACACCTTAGTCGTGAACTATGGCTACACCTTC. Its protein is CASSDTLVVNYGYTF.

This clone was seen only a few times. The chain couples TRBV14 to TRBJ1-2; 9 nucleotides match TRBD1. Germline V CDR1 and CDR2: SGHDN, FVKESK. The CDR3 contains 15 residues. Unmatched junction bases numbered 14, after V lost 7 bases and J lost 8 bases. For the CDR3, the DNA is TGTGCCAGCACCCCAAGGGGACAGGGTACGAAGGGCTACACCTTC. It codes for CASTPRGQGTKGYTF.

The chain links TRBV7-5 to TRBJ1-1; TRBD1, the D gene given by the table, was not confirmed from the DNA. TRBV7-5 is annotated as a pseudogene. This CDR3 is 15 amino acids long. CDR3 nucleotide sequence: TGTGCCAGCAGCCGACCCCCGGGACAGGGCACTGAAGCTTTCTTT. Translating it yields CASSRPPGQGTEAFF.

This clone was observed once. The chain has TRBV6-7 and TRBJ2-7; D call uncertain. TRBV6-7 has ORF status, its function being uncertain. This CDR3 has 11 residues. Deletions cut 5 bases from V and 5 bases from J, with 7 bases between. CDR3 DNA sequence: TGTGCCAGCAGTACCGAGCACGAGCAGTACTTC. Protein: CASSTEHEQYF.

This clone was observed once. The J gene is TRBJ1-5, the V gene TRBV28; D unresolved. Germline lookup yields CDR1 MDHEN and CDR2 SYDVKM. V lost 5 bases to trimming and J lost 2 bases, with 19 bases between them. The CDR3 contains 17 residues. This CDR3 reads CASSRPRSGSGNQPQHF. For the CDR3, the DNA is TGTGCCAGCAGTCGCCCCAGGTCGGGGTCTGGCAATCAGCCCCAGCATTTT.

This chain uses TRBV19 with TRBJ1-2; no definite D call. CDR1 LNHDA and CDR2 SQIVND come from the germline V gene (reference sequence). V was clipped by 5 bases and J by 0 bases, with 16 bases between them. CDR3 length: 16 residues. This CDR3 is CASSPSTFPANYGYTF. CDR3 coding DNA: TGTGCCAGTAGTCCTTCGACATTTCCAGCTAACTATGGCTACACCTTC.

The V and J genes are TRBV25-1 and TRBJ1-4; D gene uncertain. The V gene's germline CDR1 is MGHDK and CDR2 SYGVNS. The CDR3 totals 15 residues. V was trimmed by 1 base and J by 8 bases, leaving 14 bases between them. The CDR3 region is CASSESRTGWEKLFF. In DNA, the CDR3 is TGTGCCAGCAGTGAATCTAGAACGGGGTGGGAAAAACTGTTTTTT.

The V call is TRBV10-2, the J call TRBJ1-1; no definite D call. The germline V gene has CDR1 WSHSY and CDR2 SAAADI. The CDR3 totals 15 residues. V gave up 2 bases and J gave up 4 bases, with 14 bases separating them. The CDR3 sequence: CASSEAEAGSTEAFF. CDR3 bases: TGCGCCAGCAGTGAGGCGGAAGCGGGAAGCACTGAAGCTTTCTTT.

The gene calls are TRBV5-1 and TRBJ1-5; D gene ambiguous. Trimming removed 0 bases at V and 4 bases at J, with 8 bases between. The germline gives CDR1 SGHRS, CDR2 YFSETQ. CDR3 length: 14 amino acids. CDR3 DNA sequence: TGCGCCAGCAGCTTGGATGCCGGGAATCAGCCCCAGCATTTT. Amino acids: CASSLDAGNQPQHF.

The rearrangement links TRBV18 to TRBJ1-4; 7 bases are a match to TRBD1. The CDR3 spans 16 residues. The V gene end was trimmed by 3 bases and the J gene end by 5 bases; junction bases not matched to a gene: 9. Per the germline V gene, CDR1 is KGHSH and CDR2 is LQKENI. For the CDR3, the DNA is TGTGCCAGCTCACCCCTCCCGGGACAGACCAATGAAAAACTGTTTTTT. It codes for CASSPLPGQTNEKLFF.

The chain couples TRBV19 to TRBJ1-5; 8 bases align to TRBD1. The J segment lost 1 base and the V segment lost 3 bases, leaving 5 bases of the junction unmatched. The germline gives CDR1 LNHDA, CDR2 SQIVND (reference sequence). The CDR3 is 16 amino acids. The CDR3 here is CASSIRAGGSNQPQHF. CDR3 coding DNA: TGTGCCAGTAGTATTCGAGCAGGGGGCAGCAATCAGCCCCAGCATTTT.

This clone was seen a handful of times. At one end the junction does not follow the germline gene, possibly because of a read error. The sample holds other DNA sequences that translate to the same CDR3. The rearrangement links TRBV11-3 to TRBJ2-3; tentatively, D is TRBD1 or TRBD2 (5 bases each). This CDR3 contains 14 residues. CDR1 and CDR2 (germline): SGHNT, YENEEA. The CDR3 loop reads CASSFGGPTDTQYF. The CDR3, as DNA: TGTGCTAGCAGCTTTGGGGGACCCACGGATACGCAGTATTTT.

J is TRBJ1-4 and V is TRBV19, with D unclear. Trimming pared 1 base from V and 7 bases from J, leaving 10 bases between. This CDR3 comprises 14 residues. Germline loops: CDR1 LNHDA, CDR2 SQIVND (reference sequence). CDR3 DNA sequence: TGTGCCAGTAGTATAGGACGGATAACTGAAAAACTGTTTTTT. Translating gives CASSIGRITEKLFF.

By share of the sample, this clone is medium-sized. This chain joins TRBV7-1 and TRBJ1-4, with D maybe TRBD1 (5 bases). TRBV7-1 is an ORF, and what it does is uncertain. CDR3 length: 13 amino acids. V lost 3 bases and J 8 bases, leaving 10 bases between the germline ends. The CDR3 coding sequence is TGTGCCAGCAGCTCGATCGCAGGGGAAAAACTGTTTTTT. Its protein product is CASSSIAGEKLFF.

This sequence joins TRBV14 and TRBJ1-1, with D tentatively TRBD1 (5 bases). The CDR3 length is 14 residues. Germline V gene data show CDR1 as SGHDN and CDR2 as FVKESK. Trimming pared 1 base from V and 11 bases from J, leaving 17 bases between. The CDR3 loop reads CASSQAGRQGSAFF. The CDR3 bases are TGTGCCAGCAGCCAAGCTGGTAGGCAGGGTAGCGCTTTCTTT.